The 17 T cell receptor beta chains below were found in one sample sequenced in a study of blood T cell repertoires in COVID-19. Sequencing used immunoSEQ multiplex PCR; TCRdb keeps in-frame clones, though not all of them. The top ten clones hold 9.7% of a sample with some 240,000 clones, around 80% of them seen once. Specimen: peripheral blood. Receptor source: a man between 45 and 60 years old with active or convalescent COVID-19.

The gene calls are TRBV5-1 and TRBJ1-1, with a weak D call TRBD1 (5 bases). From germline, CDR1 is SGHRS and CDR2 YFSETQ. Trimming cost V 6 bases and J 0 bases, with 15 bases left between them. CDR3 size: 15 residues. CDR3 amino acids: CASTRSQGVNTEAFF. In DNA, the CDR3 is TGCGCCAGCACCCGAAGTCAGGGTGTGAACACTGAAGCTTTCTTT.

The CDR3 DNA reads TGTGCCAGCAGTTTTTTTGGGACAGGGAGACACAATGAGCAGTTCTTC. Its protein product is CASSFFGTGRHNEQFF. This sequence joins TRBV28 and TRBJ2-1, with 9 bases matching TRBD1. V lost 3 bases and J lost 5; bases outside the gene matches: 8. Germline CDR1 and CDR2: MDHEN and SYDVKM. The length of the CDR3 is 16 residues.

This clone was picked up a small number of times. The rearrangement uses TRBV3-1 (or the pseudogene TRBV3-2) and TRBJ1-6; the match to TRBD1 covers 7 bases. Unmatched junction bases numbered 10, after V lost 6 bases and J lost 5 bases. The CDR3 extends over 16 amino acids. CDR1 LGHDT and CDR2 YNNKEL come from the germline V gene (reference sequence). CDR3 sequence reads: CASRQRQGRDNSPLHF. Written as DNA, the CDR3 is TGTGCCAGCAGGCAAAGACAGGGCCGCGATAATTCACCCCTCCACTTT.

The rearrangement links TRBV28 to TRBJ1-5; 10 bases line up with TRBD1. V lost 4 bases to trimming and J lost 7 bases; unmatched junction nucleotides: 10. CDR1 and CDR2 from the germline V gene are MDHEN and SYDVKM. The CDR3 length is 16 residues. CDR3 DNA: TGTGCCAGCAGTTACCGACAGGGGGCTGGCGGGCAGCCCCAGCATTTT. It translates to CASSYRQGAGGQPQHF.

The V gene is TRBV5-1, the J gene TRBJ2-1; D is possibly TRBD1 (6 bases). Germline V gene sequence: CDR1 SGHRS, CDR2 YFSETQ. Trimming shortened V by 4 bases and J by 2 bases, and 13 bases separated the two germline ends. The CDR3 spans 15 residues. DNA for the CDR3: TGCGCCAGCAGCGTTACGGACAGTCCCTACAATGAGCAGTTCTTC. Translating gives CASSVTDSPYNEQFF.

The count of this clone is one. This rearrangement joins TRBV7-5 to TRBJ2-4; whether TRBD2, the table's D call, matches the DNA was not checked. TRBV7-5 is labeled a pseudogene. The CDR3 is 13 residues long. CDR3 DNA: TGTGTCAGTACCGGCGGGGGGTCAAACATTCAGTACTTC. This translates into CVSTGGGSNIQYF.

This rearrangement joins TRBV3-1 (or the pseudogene TRBV3-2) to TRBJ2-1; 10 bases match TRBD2. J lost 10 bases, V lost 4 bases, and 10 bases had no gene match. The germline CDR1 and CDR2 sequences are LGHDT and YNNKEL (reference sequence). The CDR3 length is 15 residues. DNA of the CDR3: TGTGCCAGCAGCCCTCCTAGCGGGAGACTCGGCGAGCAGTTCTTC. It is translated as CASSPPSGRLGEQFF.

The chain uses TRBV11-2 and TRBJ1-2; TRBD1 matches 11 bases. V was clipped by 7 bases and J by 7 bases; unmatched bases: 2. The CDR3 covers 12 residues. CDR1 and CDR2 from the germline V gene are SGHAT and FQNNGV. CDR3 in DNA: TGTGCCAGCACTGGGACAGGGGGTGGCTACACCTTC. This translates into CASTGTGGGYTF.

V usage is TRBV13 and J usage is TRBJ1-2; D gene unclear. Trimming stripped 8 bases from V and 5 bases from J, with 9 bases between. The CDR3 extends over 11 amino acids. The germline V gene has CDR1 PRHDT and CDR2 FYEKMQ (reference sequence). The CDR3 reads CASRRDYGYTF. The DNA for the CDR3 is TGTGCCAGCCGGAGGGATTATGGCTACACCTTC.

The chain carries TRBV7-2 and TRBJ1-2; tentatively, D is TRBD1 (5 bases). The germline V gene encodes CDR1 SGHTA and CDR2 FQGNSA. V was clipped by 4 bases and J by 5 bases, with 8 bases between them. The CDR3 consists of 12 residues. The CDR3 nucleotides are TGTGCCAGCAGCTACGGACATTATGGCTACACCTTC. It encodes CASSYGHYGYTF.

The V and J genes are TRBV18 and TRBJ2-1; the match to TRBD1 covers 8 bases. J lost 5 bases, V lost 4 bases, and 7 bases had no gene match. The CDR3 consists of 15 residues. Germline values: CDR1 KGHSH, CDR2 LQKENI. The DNA for the CDR3 is TGTGCCAGCTCACTATTTTCGGGACAGGACAATGAGCAGTTCTTC. Amino acids: CASSLFSGQDNEQFF. Looking up the rest from reference TRBV18 and TRBJ2-1 gives the full variable domain: NAGVMQNPRHLVRRRGQEARLRCSPMKGHSHVYWYRQLPEEGLKFMVYLQKENIIDESGMPKERFSAEFPKEGPSILRIQQVVRGDSAAYFCASSLFSGQDNEQFFGPGTRLTVL.

This clone was seen just once. Other nucleotide sequences in the sample specify the same CDR3. This chain links TRBV7-9 with TRBJ2-1; D is unresolved. The V and J ends lost 4 bases and 4 bases respectively, with 8 bases between them. Germline values: CDR1 SEHNR, CDR2 FQNEAQ (reference sequence). The length of the CDR3 is 13 residues. CDR3 region: CASSSTPYNEQFF. For the CDR3, the DNA is TGTGCCAGCAGCTCCACACCATACAATGAGCAGTTCTTC.

The rearrangement links TRBV6-2 or TRBV6-3 to TRBJ1-1; 11 bases agree with TRBD1. The CDR3 covers 17 residues. After removal of 1 base from V and 0 bases from J, the junction contained 4 bases not matched to a gene. Germline assignment: CDR1 MNHEY and CDR2 SVGEGT. In nucleotides, the CDR3 is TGTGCCAGCAGTTACTGGGACAGGGGGAGGGTGAACACTGAAGCTTTCTTT. It specifies CASSYWDRGRVNTEAFF.

The chain employs TRBV7-9 and TRBJ2-3; 11 bases line up with TRBD2. The V segment lost 5 bases and the J segment 1 base; nucleotides outside the gene matches: 5. The length of the CDR3 is 16 residues. Germline CDR1 SEHNR, CDR2 FQNEAQ (reference sequence). The CDR3 coding sequence is TGTGCCAGCAGCGAGGGACTAGCGGCCCGCACAGATACGCAGTATTTT. Amino acid sequence: CASSEGLAARTDTQYF.

This chain uses TRBV27 with TRBJ2-5; TRBD2 is a possible D gene (6 bases). Trimming cost V 6 bases and J 2 bases, with 13 bases left between them. CDR3 length equals 14 residues. Germline values: CDR1 MNHEY, CDR2 SMNVEV (reference sequence). The CDR3 DNA follows: TGTGCCAGCAGGGGATGGGGAGGTCAAGAGACCCAGTACTTC. Its translation: CASRGWGGQETQYF.

V usage is TRBV29-1 and J usage is TRBJ2-5; D is uncertain. Germline CDR1 reads SQVTM; CDR2 reads ANQGSEA. The CDR3 extends over 13 amino acids. V dropped 7 bases and J dropped 0 bases, with 12 bases sitting between them. CDR3 amino acids: CSDLTWDQETQYF. CDR3 in DNA: TGCAGCGACTTGACATGGGACCAAGAGACCCAGTACTTC.

V usage is TRBV4-3 and J usage is TRBJ2-3; the D gene is possibly TRBD2 (6 bases). V gave up 1 base and J gave up 7 bases, with 18 bases separating them. There are 16 residues in the CDR3. CDR1 and CDR2 (germline): LGHNA, YSLEER. The CDR3 coding sequence is TGCGCCAGCAGCCAAGTTAGCGGTGGGCCCCCTAATACGCAGTATTTT. Its protein is CASSQVSGGPPNTQYF.